The 7 T cell receptor beta chains presented below share a single source sample, sequenced in a study of early T cells in non-severe SARS-CoV-2 infection. MiXCR was run by TCRdb on the 5' RACE reads, yielding one entry per CDR3 protein. This sample has 25,000 to 30,000 distinct CDR3 sequences, with approximately 5.3% found just once. Sequencing was done on a sample of whole blood. Receptor source: an adult who was a healthcare worker with PCR-confirmed SARS-CoV-2 infection or an uninfected control (not recorded which).

This clonotype was seen many times. The J gene is TRBJ2-1, the V gene TRBV12-3 or TRBV12-4; 9 nucleotides align to TRBD2. This CDR3 contains 15 residues. The junction had 8 bases not matched to a gene; V was cut back by 3 bases and J by 8 bases. CDR3 sequence: CASSLLLAGTDEQFF. CDR3 in DNA: TGTGCCAGCAGTTTGTTGCTAGCGGGAACCGATGAGCAGTTCTTC.

The sample holds many counts of this clonotype. The V gene is TRBV20-1, the J gene TRBJ2-7; D is uncertain. Germline V gene lookup returns CDR1 DFQATT and CDR2 SNEGSKA (reference sequence). V dropped 1 base and J dropped 3 bases, with 7 bases sitting between them. The CDR3 is 12 amino acids. CDR3 bases: TGCAGTGCTAGAGCTTCGGGCTACGAGCAGTACTTC. This codes for CSARASGYEQYF.

Ten or more counts support this clonotype. The chain recombines TRBV20-1 with TRBJ2-2; no clear D gene. This CDR3 is 15 amino acids long. Germline CDR1 is DFQATT and CDR2 is SNEGSKA (reference sequence). The V end lost 0 bases, the J end lost 2 bases, and 10 bases lay between the germline ends. CDR3 DNA sequence: TGCAGTGCTAGAGAGATAACCGACAACACCGGGGAGCTGTTTTTT. Protein product: CSAREITDNTGELFF.

This clonotype was counted ten times or more. This chain uses TRBV5-4 with TRBJ2-7, with 7 nucleotides matching TRBD1. The germline CDR1 and CDR2 sequences are SGHNT and YYREEE (reference sequence). Trimming at V came to 4 bases and at J to 5 bases, leaving 9 bases not matched to a gene. The CDR3 is made up of 14 amino acids. CDR3 protein: CASSEATGTDEQYF. The CDR3 DNA reads as TGTGCCAGCAGCGAAGCGACAGGGACCGACGAGCAGTACTTC.

This clonotype was picked up many times. The V gene is TRBV20-1, the J gene TRBJ2-1; perhaps TRBD2 as D (5 bases). The germline V and J ends were trimmed by 0 bases and 12 bases, with 12 bases remaining between them. Germline V CDR1 and CDR2: DFQATT, SNEGSKA (reference sequence). CDR3 size: 12 residues. The CDR3 coding sequence is TGCAGTGCTAGAGATGAGGGAGTGGGGCAGTTCTTC. This gives the protein CSARDEGVGQFF.

This clonotype is medium-sized. The V call is TRBV6-5, the J call TRBJ2-1; the match to TRBD2 covers 13 bases. Germline V lookup: CDR1 MNHEY, CDR2 SVGAGI. The trim removed 6 bases at V and 7 bases at J, leaving 6 bases unmatched. The CDR3 has 15 residues. The CDR3 reads CASSLTSGRGNEQFF. CDR3 sequence (DNA): TGTGCCAGCAGCTTAACTAGCGGGAGGGGGAATGAGCAGTTCTTC.

This clonotype showed up many times. The rearrangement links TRBV20-1 to TRBJ2-7; 8 bases line up with TRBD2. Germline lookup yields CDR1 DFQATT and CDR2 SNEGSKA (reference sequence). V lost 1 base to trimming and J lost 2 bases; unmatched junction nucleotides: 7. CDR3 size: 15 residues. CDR3 sequence: CSARGQGSGTYEQYF. The CDR3 DNA is TGCAGTGCTAGAGGTCAGGGTAGCGGGACCTACGAGCAGTACTTC.